The entry that follows covers one T cell receptor beta chain sequence. This entry belongs to a study of cytomegalovirus exposure and HLA in healthy donors. The CDR3 totals 17 residues. Germline V gene lookup returns CDR1 LNHDA and CDR2 SQIVND (reference sequence). J was trimmed by 10 bases and V by 3 bases; bases with no gene match: 16. PCR amplification relied on 60 Vbeta primers (plus 13 Jbeta primers). Using immunoSEQ multiplex PCR, the repertoire was profiled, and TCRdb retains in-frame clones only, with some absent. The table lists approximately 44,000 clones, approximately 90% of them singletons.

What was sequenced was PBMCs. The receptor was derived from a woman in her forties in good health and CMV-seropositive. The chain is built from TRBV19 and TRBJ2-1, with TRBD2 matching over 9 bases. In DNA form, the CDR3 reads TGTGCCAGTAGTATCCGTCTAGCGGGAAACGCTTTTTGGGAGCAGTTCTTC. Translation gives CASSIRLAGNAFWEQFF.